Listed below are T cell receptor beta chains from one sample, sequenced in a study of T cell responses to AZD1222 COVID-19 vaccine. TCRdb's table, derived via immunoSEQ multiplex PCR, lists solely in-frame clones and lacks some. Of roughly 100,000 clones in the sample, about nine tenths were seen once. Sequencing used peripheral blood, obtained on day 0 of AZD1222 vaccination. The receptors were sampled from an adult in good health. Both conserved end residues are trimmed from each CDR3. D genes are given only for firm matches.

d_gene	v_gene	j_gene	CDR3aa
NA	TRBV5-1	TRBJ2-1	ASSLEWGASYNEQF
TRBD1	TRBV2	TRBJ1-1	ASSSGTGTEAF
TRBD1	TRBV19	TRBJ1-1	ASLGQENPEAF
NA	TRBV28	TRBJ2-3	ATMSNIPGTDTQY
NA	TRBV5-1	TRBJ2-1	ASSLVDNEQF
TRBD2	TRBV5-6	TRBJ2-7	ASSPGGSEQY
NA	TRBV3-1/TRBV3-2	TRBJ1-2	ASSLQGSTGLMRYT
NA	TRBV7-9	TRBJ2-5	ASSLTGTEETQY
NA	TRBV30	TRBJ1-2	AWSAASGGYT
NA	TRBV7-7	TRBJ1-5	ASSLDFNNQPQH
NA	TRBV27	TRBJ1-1	ASSALSTEAF
NA	TRBV18	TRBJ1-1	ASSPAQGMNTEAF
NA	TRBV3-1/TRBV3-2	TRBJ2-3	ASSQDGYSTDTQY
NA	TRBV9	TRBJ2-1	ASSPSSYNEQF
NA	TRBV28	TRBJ1-4	ASIPRLRAANEKLF
NA	TRBV7-8	TRBJ1-6	ASSSLAGSRGSPLH
NA	TRBV29-1	TRBJ1-4	SVLSAGYGEKLF
NA	TRBV3-1/TRBV3-2	TRBJ2-1	ASSQGPNNEQF
NA	TRBV12-5	TRBJ1-2	ASGITSGTTPRPHGYT
NA	TRBV15	TRBJ1-5	ATSRDFAYNQPQH
TRBD2	TRBV7-9	TRBJ2-1	ASSLSLAGAYNEQF
NA	TRBV5-8	TRBJ1-2	ASSLESVGGPQIGYT
NA	TRBV20-1	TRBJ1-5	SANEDNNQPQH